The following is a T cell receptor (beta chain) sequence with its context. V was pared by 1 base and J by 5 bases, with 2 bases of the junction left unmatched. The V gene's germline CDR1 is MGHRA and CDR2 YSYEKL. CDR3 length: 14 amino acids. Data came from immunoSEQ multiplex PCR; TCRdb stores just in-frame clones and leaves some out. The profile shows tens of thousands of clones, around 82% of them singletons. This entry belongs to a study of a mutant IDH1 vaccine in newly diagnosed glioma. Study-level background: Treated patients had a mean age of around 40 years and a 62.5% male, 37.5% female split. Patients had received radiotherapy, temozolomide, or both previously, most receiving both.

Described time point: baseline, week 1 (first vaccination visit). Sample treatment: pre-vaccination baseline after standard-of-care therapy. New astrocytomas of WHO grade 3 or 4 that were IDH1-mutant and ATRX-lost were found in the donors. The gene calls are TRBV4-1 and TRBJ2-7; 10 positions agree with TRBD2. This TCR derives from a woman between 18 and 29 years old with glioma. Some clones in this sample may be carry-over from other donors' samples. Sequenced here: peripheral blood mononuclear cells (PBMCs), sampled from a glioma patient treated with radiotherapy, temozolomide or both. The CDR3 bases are TGCGCCAGCAGCCAAGCTGGACTAGCGGACGAGCAGTACTTC. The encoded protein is CASSQAGLADEQYF.